In this sample, the clone carrying this T cell receptor beta chain turned up many times. The antigen remains unidentified. V was pared by 2 bases and J by 0 bases, with 2 bases of the junction left unmatched. CDR3 size: 15 residues. CDR1 SGHTA and CDR2 FQGNSA come from the germline V gene. The sample originates from a study of T cells after yellow fever vaccination. Study findings and constraints: In post-booster samples, most primary-vaccination clones reappeared (about 95% CD4, approximately 91% CD8).

A single record per CDR3 protein comes from TCRdb applying MiXCR to the 5' RACE reads. The sample lists 70,000 or so distinct CDR3 sequences; 5% to 6.5% were seen once. Sequenced here: CD4+ T cells sorted from PBMCs, sampled less than 18 days after the first yellow fever vaccination. The sequence was obtained from a young man who received the YFV17D yellow fever vaccine. This rearrangement joins TRBV7-2 to TRBJ2-3; 7 positions agree with TRBD1. The CDR3 coding sequence is TGTGCCAGCAGCTTAAGAGGGGGCAGCACAGATACGCAGTATTTT. Encoded protein: CASSLRGGSTDTQYF.